This T cell receptor beta chain was retrieved from a study of breast tumors, draining lymph nodes, adjacent tissues. Study-level findings and limits: Luminal-like breast cancer showed significantly greater tumor-nontumor repertoire similarity than basal-like breast cancer did. Most tumor T cells seemingly derive from lymph node, then expand in tumor. Tumors had less TCR diversity than lymph nodes, more than nontumor tissue.

TCRdb reprocessed the multiplex PCR reads with MiXCR, giving one entry per CDR3 protein. The sample yields approximately 180,000 distinct CDR3 sequences, approximately 33% seen once. The CDR3 has 16 residues. Germline V CDR1 and CDR2: ENHRY, SYGVKD. Trimming removed 4 bases from V and 11 bases from J; junction bases left unmatched: 13. On this clonotype itself: Antigen specificity is unknown.

Samples came from axillary lymph nodes draining the breast cancer. Input material: axillary lymph node tissue. The sequence was obtained from a female donor with breast cancer. Some clones in this sample may be carry-over from other donors' samples. This sequence joins TRBV10-3 and TRBJ2-6; 8 bases fit TRBD1. CDR3 loop: CAISGSLGQGAYVLTF. The CDR3 DNA reads TGTGCCATCAGTGGGTCTTTAGGACAGGGAGCCTACGTCCTGACTTTC.